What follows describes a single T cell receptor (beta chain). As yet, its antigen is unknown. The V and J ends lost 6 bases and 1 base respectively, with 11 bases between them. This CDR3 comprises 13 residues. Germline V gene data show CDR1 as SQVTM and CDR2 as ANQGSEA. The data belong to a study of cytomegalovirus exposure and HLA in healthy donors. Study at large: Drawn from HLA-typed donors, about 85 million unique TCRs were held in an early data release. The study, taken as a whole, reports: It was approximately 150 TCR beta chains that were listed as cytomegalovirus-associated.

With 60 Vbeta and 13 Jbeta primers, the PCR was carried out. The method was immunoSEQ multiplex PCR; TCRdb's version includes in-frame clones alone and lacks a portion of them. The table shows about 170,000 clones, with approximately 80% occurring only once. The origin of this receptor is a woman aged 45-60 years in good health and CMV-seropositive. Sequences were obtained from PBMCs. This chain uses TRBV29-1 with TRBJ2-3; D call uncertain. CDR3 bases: TGCAGCGTCGATACATCCGGCACAGATACGCAGTATTTT. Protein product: CSVDTSGTDTQYF.